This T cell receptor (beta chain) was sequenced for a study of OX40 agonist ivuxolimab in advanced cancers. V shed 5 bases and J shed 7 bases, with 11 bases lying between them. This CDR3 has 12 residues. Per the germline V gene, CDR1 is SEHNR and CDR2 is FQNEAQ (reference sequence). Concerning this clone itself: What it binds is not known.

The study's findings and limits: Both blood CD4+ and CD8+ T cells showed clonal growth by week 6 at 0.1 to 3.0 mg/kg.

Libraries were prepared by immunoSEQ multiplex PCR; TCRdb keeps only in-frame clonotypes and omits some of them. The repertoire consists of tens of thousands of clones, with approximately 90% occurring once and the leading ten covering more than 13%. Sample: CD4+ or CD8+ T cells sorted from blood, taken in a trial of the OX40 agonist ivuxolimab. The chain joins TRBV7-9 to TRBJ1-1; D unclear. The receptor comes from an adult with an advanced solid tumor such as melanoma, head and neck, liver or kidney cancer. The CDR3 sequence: CASSPPPREAFF. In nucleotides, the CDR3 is TGTGCCAGCAGCCCTCCGCCTCGTGAAGCTTTCTTT.